The following is a TCR beta chain sequence with its context. Antigen specificity is unknown. The data derive from a study of T cell responses to AZD1222 COVID-19 vaccine. The overall study: Analysis merged second doses at about 4 or about 12 weeks. The study, taken as a whole, reports: After the peak T cell response, and only then, were repertoires sampled. The donor group comprised mostly white British people and more females; the analysis possibly underestimated clonal diversity.

This table comes from immunoSEQ multiplex PCR, and its TCRdb copy is limited to in-frame clones, with some not included. The sample contains about 100,000 clones, about nine tenths of which appear only once. V dropped 5 bases and J dropped 1; count of bases not matched to a gene: 6. CDR1 is SGHTA and CDR2 is FQGNSA in the germline V gene. The CDR3 totals 16 residues. This clonotype originated in an adult in good health. The J gene is TRBJ2-1, the V gene TRBV7-2, with 9 nucleotides matching TRBD2. Here the sequenced sample was peripheral blood, taken on day 0 of AZD1222 vaccination. The CDR3 is CASSQSAGGSYNEQFF. The CDR3 coding sequence is TGTGCCAGCAGCCAAAGCGCGGGAGGGTCCTACAATGAGCAGTTCTTC.